This passage covers 17 T cell receptor beta chains from one sample sequenced in a study of technical replicates of blood from a few donors (dated 2017 in TCRdb). Library construction relied on the immunoSEQ multiplex PCR assay. Held by TCRdb, this immuneACCESS table contains in-frame sequences only and omits some clones. Under half of the omission traces to an unresolved V gene where checked; the cause of the rest is unknown. Within this sample are about 80,000 clones, with 94% of them counted one time only. Of the sample, 0.35% to 0.4% falls within the top ten clones. The material sequenced was T cells isolated from PBMCs. These receptors all come from a human donor in good health.

This clone came up once. The chain recombines TRBV7-9 with TRBJ2-7; D unresolved. Germline CDR1 is SEHNR and CDR2 is FQNEAQ (reference sequence). The CDR3 totals 11 residues. V was pared by 1 base and J by 5 bases, with 3 bases between. The DNA for the CDR3 is TGTGCCAGCAGCTTAGTAGACGAGCAGTACTTC. Protein sequence: CASSLVDEQYF. Looking up the rest from reference TRBV7-9 and TRBJ2-7 gives the full variable domain: DTGVSQNPRHKITKRGQNVTFRCDPISEHNRLYWYRQTLGQGPEFLTYFQNEAQLEKSRLLSDRFSAERPKGSFSTLEIQRTEQGDSAMYLCASSLVDEQYFGPGTRLTVT.

This chain joins TRBV28 and TRBJ1-5; D call uncertain. Germline-derived CDR1 and CDR2 are MDHEN and SYDVKM. This CDR3 is built from 11 residues. The V end lost 3 bases, the J end lost 6 bases, and 3 bases lay between the germline ends. This CDR3 reads CASSFSQPQHF. For the CDR3, the DNA is TGTGCCAGCAGTTTCAGTCAGCCCCAGCATTTT.

The chain couples TRBV9 to TRBJ1-1; D is unresolved. V lost 4 bases to trimming and J lost 4 bases, with 11 bases between them. The CDR3 sequence is 13 residues long. Germline assignment: CDR1 SGDLS and CDR2 YYNGEE. CDR3 nucleotides: TGTGCCAGCAGCCCCTGGGCGGGCACTGAAGCTTTCTTT. The encoded protein is CASSPWAGTEAFF.

The V call is TRBV11-2, the J call TRBJ2-5, with TRBD2 matching over 9 bases. Germline CDR1 reads SGHAT; CDR2 reads FQNNGV. With V trimmed by 1 base and J by 5 bases, 5 bases remained unmatched. The length of the CDR3 is 15 residues. The chain's CDR3 is CASSLVAGVGETQYF. The CDR3 region has the DNA TGTGCCAGCAGCTTAGTAGCGGGAGTAGGTGAGACCCAGTACTTC.

The chain is built from TRBV25-1 and TRBJ2-1; 10 nucleotides align to TRBD2. The CDR3 loop spans 14 amino acids. CDR1 and CDR2 from the germline V gene are MGHDK and SYGVNS. Trimming cost V 4 bases and J 8 bases; bases outside gene matches: 5. In DNA, the CDR3 is TGTGCCAGCAGTGCCAGCGGGAGGGATGATGAGCAGTTCTTC. Protein: CASSASGRDDEQFF.

The V and J genes are TRBV5-1 and TRBJ1-2; 7 bases agree with TRBD1. Looked up from germline, CDR1 is SGHRS and CDR2 is YFSETQ. V trimming: 2 bases; J trimming: 3 bases; junction bases outside the gene matches: 4. The CDR3 extends over 14 amino acids. CDR3 nucleotide sequence: TGCGCCAGCAGCTTAGCCGGGACAGACTATGGCTACACCTTC. Translated: CASSLAGTDYGYTF.

This chain uses TRBV6-5 with TRBJ2-5, with TRBD1 matching over 7 bases. Germline trimming cut 6 bases from V and 2 bases from J; bases unmatched to any gene: 9. The CDR3 is made up of 15 amino acids. CDR1 MNHEY and CDR2 SVGAGI come from the germline V gene. This CDR3 reads CASSSYQGQQETQYF. DNA for the CDR3: TGTGCCAGCAGCAGCTACCAGGGACAGCAAGAGACCCAGTACTTC.

This chain connects TRBV11-3 to TRBJ2-3; 13 bases map to TRBD2. This CDR3 spans 16 amino acids. Trimming took 5 bases from V and 2 from J; bases not matched to a gene: 4. The germline V gene has CDR1 SGHNT and CDR2 YENEEA. CDR3 DNA sequence: TGTGCCAGCAGCCCGGGGACTAGCGGGATCACAGATACGCAGTATTTT. Translated, it gives CASSPGTSGITDTQYF.

V usage is TRBV18 and J usage is TRBJ2-5, with D maybe TRBD1 (7 bases). This CDR3 has 15 residues. Germline V lookup: CDR1 KGHSH, CDR2 LQKENI. V lost 3 bases, J lost 2 bases, and 13 bases lay in between. The CDR3 DNA follows: TGTGCCAGCTCACCCCTGGAGGGGGCTCAAGAGACCCAGTACTTC. This gives the protein CASSPLEGAQETQYF.

The gene calls are TRBV5-4 and TRBJ1-2; the D is unclear. CDR3 size: 13 residues. The V gene lost 2 bases and the J gene lost 5 bases, with 10 bases spanning the gap. Germline CDR1 is SGHNT and CDR2 is YYREEE (reference sequence). This CDR3 is CASSFVADYGYTF. CDR3 sequence (DNA): TGTGCCAGCAGCTTTGTGGCGGATTATGGCTACACCTTC. The variable domain in full, completed from reference TRBV5-4 and TRBJ1-2, reads ETGVTQSPTHLIKTRGQQVTLRCSSQSGHNTVSWYQQALGQGPQFIFQYYREEENGRGNFPPRFSGLQFPNYSSELNVNALELDDSALYLCASSFVADYGYTFGSGTRLTVV.

This clone was found once. This chain links TRBV5-1 with TRBJ1-5; D perhaps matches TRBD1 (6 bases). CDR1 and CDR2 from the germline V gene are SGHRS and YFSETQ. V gave up 4 bases and J gave up 1 base, with 15 bases separating them. The CDR3 length is 16 residues. CDR3 in DNA: TGCGCCAGCAGCCCTTCTGGGGGGGCGAGCAATCAGCCCCAGCATTTT. Its translation is CASSPSGGASNQPQHF. Filled out from reference TRBV5-1 and TRBJ1-5, the complete variable domain reads KAGVTQTPRYLIKTRGQQVTLSCSPISGHRSVSWYQQTPGQGLQFLFEYFSETQRNKGNFPGRFSGRQFSNSRSEMNVSTLELGDSALYLCASSPSGGASNQPQHFGDGTRLSIL.

The chain recombines TRBV11-2 with TRBJ2-7; no reliable D call. CDR1 and CDR2 (germline): SGHAT, FQNNGV. Between the trimmed V and J ends, which lost 1 base and 4 bases, there was a span of 2 bases. The CDR3 contains 11 residues. The CDR3 loop is CASSLAYEQYF. The CDR3 DNA reads TGTGCCAGCAGCTTAGCGTACGAGCAGTACTTC.

The chain recombines TRBV2 with TRBJ2-7; the match to TRBD1 covers 11 bases. The germline gives CDR1 SNHLY, CDR2 FYNNEI. This CDR3 is built from 20 residues. With 0 bases clipped from V and 7 bases from J, the junction kept 20 bases outside the gene matches. CDR3 loop: CASSEAKFLGLGQGAQEQYF. The CDR3 DNA reads as TGTGCCAGCAGTGAAGCTAAGTTCCTCGGGCTAGGACAGGGGGCTCAAGAGCAGTACTTC.

The V and J genes are TRBV5-1 and TRBJ2-1; 10 bases are shared with TRBD2. The CDR3 sequence is 16 residues long. CDR1 and CDR2 (germline): SGHRS, YFSETQ. V lost 0 bases and J lost 8; bases outside the gene matches: 8. The CDR3 coding sequence is TGCGCCAGCAGCTTGGATCTAGCGGGAGATAAGGATGAGCAGTTCTTC. As protein: CASSLDLAGDKDEQFF.

The chain is built from TRBV6-6 and TRBJ2-7, with 8 positions matching TRBD1. This CDR3 is 15 amino acids long. Trimming at V came to 0 bases and at J to 0 bases, leaving 1 base not matched to a gene. Per the germline V gene, CDR1 is MNHNY and CDR2 is SVGAGI (reference sequence). The CDR3 region is CASSYSTGVSYEQYF. DNA for the CDR3: TGTGCCAGCAGTTACTCGACAGGGGTCTCCTACGAGCAGTACTTC.

This chain links TRBV7-8 with TRBJ1-2; 7 bases match TRBD1. CDR3 size: 15 residues. Unmatched junction bases numbered 14, after V lost 5 bases and J lost 8 bases. Germline-derived CDR1 and CDR2 are SGHVS and FQNEAQ. CDR3 nucleotides: TGTGCCAGCAGCCCCCAGGGTAAGGGGGCGAAGGGCTACACCTTC. The encoded protein is CASSPQGKGAKGYTF. The full variable domain, its missing parts supplied by reference TRBV7-8 and TRBJ1-2, is GAGVSQSPRYKVAKRGQDVALRCDPISGHVSLFWYQQALGQGPEFLTYFQNEAQLDKSGLPSDRFFAERPEGSVSTLKIQRTQQEDSAVYLCASSPQGKGAKGYTFGSGTRLTVV.

The chain links TRBV5-1 to TRBJ1-1, with D possibly matching TRBD1 (5 bases). V was pared by 0 bases and J by 5 bases, with 17 bases between. The CDR3 runs to 16 residues. Per the germline V gene, CDR1 is SGHRS and CDR2 is YFSETQ. As DNA, the CDR3 is TGCGCCAGCAGCTTGGTCAGCCTGGGGGGGTTGACTGAAGCTTTCTTT. This encodes CASSLVSLGGLTEAFF. Supplemented by reference TRBV5-1 and TRBJ1-1, the full variable domain reads KAGVTQTPRYLIKTRGQQVTLSCSPISGHRSVSWYQQTPGQGLQFLFEYFSETQRNKGNFPGRFSGRQFSNSRSEMNVSTLELGDSALYLCASSLVSLGGLTEAFFGQGTRLTVV.